The 16 T cell receptor beta chains presented below share a single source sample, sequenced in a study of blood T cells in healthy people across ages. A sample-barcoded 5' primer and a J-beta primer mix were used in a second PCR of roughly 7 to 11 cycles. Via MiXCR, TCRdb re-called the 5' RACE reads, giving one row per CDR3 protein. Among 750,000 to 950,000 distinct CDR3 sequences listed, 25% to 35% were seen once. This sample was also put to use in a study of T cells of mothers and their children.

Sequenced input: blood. The receptors were sampled from a woman aged 35 to 49 in good health.

The rearrangement uses TRBV7-2 and TRBJ2-3; TRBD1 matches 11 bases. Per germline, CDR1 SGHTA and CDR2 FQGNSA. After removal of 6 bases from V and 2 bases from J, the junction contained 4 bases not matched to a gene. The CDR3 has 15 residues. CDR3 nucleotides: TGTGCCAGCAGTCGGACAGGGGGCATCACAGATACGCAGTATTTT. Amino acids: CASSRTGGITDTQYF. Full variable domain (outside the CDR3, taken from reference TRBV7-2 and TRBJ2-3): GAGVSQSPSNKVTEKGKDVELRCDPISGHTALYWYRQSLGQGLEFLIYFQGNSAPDKSGLPSDRFSAERTGGSVSTLTIQRTQQEDSAVYLCASSRTGGITDTQYFGPGTRLTVL.

Remarks on this clonotype: Its ends do not fully match the called genes, so a read error is possible. This chain uses TRBV6-4 with TRBJ2-3; 7 bases fit TRBD2. CDR1 and CDR2 (germline): MRHNA, SNTAGT. CDR3 length: 15 residues. The CDR3 sequence: CAGSDPSGGTDTQYF. CDR3 nucleotides: TGTGCCGGCAGTGACCCAAGCGGGGGCACAGATACGCAGTATTTT.

To note about this clonotype: With a much larger clone just one base away, this may be a read error. CDR3 sequence reads: CASSVWENTGTQYF. The DNA of the CDR3 is TGTGCCAGCAGCGTATGGGAGAACACAGGTACGCAGTATTTT. The chain couples TRBV9 to TRBJ2-3, with D possibly being TRBD1 or TRBD2 (5 bases each). The CDR3 extends over 14 amino acids. Germline V lookup: CDR1 SGDLS, CDR2 YYNGEE. Looking up the rest from reference TRBV9 and TRBJ2-3 gives the full variable domain: DSGVTQTPKHLITATGQRVTLRCSPRSGDLSVYWYQQSLDQGLQFLIQYYNGEERAKGNILERFSAQQFPDLHSELNLSSLELGDSALYFCASSVWENTGTQYFGPGTRLTVL.

J is TRBJ1-1 and V is TRBV7-2; the match to TRBD1 covers 8 bases. Germline V gene data show CDR1 as SGHTA and CDR2 as FQGNSA. V shed 7 bases and J 1 base; nucleotides not matched to a gene: 8. This CDR3 spans 15 amino acids. CDR3 sequence (DNA): TGTGCCAGCACCGGACAGGGACTACCGAACACTGAAGCTTTCTTT. As protein: CASTGQGLPNTEAFF.

This clonotype was seen only a few times. This sequence joins TRBV28 and TRBJ1-2, with TRBD1 matching over 11 bases. After removal of 2 bases from V and 6 bases from J, the junction contained 11 bases not matched to a gene. The CDR3 contains 17 residues. Germline CDR1 MDHEN, CDR2 SYDVKM. The CDR3 protein is CASSLAFPPGQGDGYTF. In DNA, the CDR3 is TGTGCCAGCAGTTTAGCCTTTCCTCCGGGACAGGGGGATGGCTACACCTTC.

This sequence joins TRBV3-1 and TRBJ2-5, with a weak D call TRBD1 (5 bases). Trimming took off 4 bases at V and 1 base at J, with 13 bases between the two ends. This CDR3 contains 15 residues. Germline lookup yields CDR1 LGHDT and CDR2 YNNKEL (reference sequence). This CDR3 is CASSPQRGVQETQYF. CDR3 DNA: TGTGCCAGCAGCCCGCAAAGGGGTGTCCAAGAGACCCAGTACTTC.

This sequence joins TRBV7-2 and TRBJ1-5; no firm D call. Germline V gene data show CDR1 as SGHTA and CDR2 as FQGNSA. The CDR3 has 12 residues. The ends were cut back, 2 bases at V and 9 bases at J, with 8 bases in the middle. The CDR3, as DNA: TGTGCCAGCAGCTTAAACCGAGGGCCCCAGCATTTT. Protein: CASSLNRGPQHF.

The chain combines TRBV2 with TRBJ2-3; the match to TRBD1 covers 7 bases. CDR3 length equals 13 residues. J was trimmed by 2 bases and V by 11 bases; bases with no gene match: 7. Germline assignment: CDR1 SNHLY and CDR2 FYNNEI. For the CDR3, the DNA is TGTGCCGGGATGGGACAGATCACAGATACGCAGTATTTT. Translated, it gives CAGMGQITDTQYF.

Comment on this clonotype: This could be a read error, since a much larger clone is one nucleotide away. This chain links TRBV28 with TRBJ2-6; D possibly corresponds to TRBD2 (7 bases). The CDR3 loop spans 13 amino acids. CDR1 MDHEN and CDR2 SYDVKM come from the germline V gene. The CDR3 nucleotides read TGTGCCAGCAGCCGAGGGGGGGTCAACGTCCTGACTTTC. Translating it yields CASSRGGVNVLTF.

The table lists this clonotype with a few counts. This chain joins TRBV7-3 and TRBJ1-1; D is unresolved. This CDR3 comprises 14 residues. The V gene lost 2 bases and the J gene lost 4 bases, with 11 bases spanning the gap. Germline V gene sequence: CDR1 SGHTA, CDR2 FQGTGA. This CDR3 is CASSLGGVGTEAFF. The CDR3 region has the DNA TGTGCCAGCAGCTTAGGCGGGGTAGGCACTGAAGCTTTCTTT.

This clonotype was found a few times. CDR3 sequence: CASSSAPNGYQETQYF. The CDR3 DNA follows: TGTGCCAGCTCGTCCGCTCCGAATGGGTACCAAGAGACCCAGTACTTC. V usage is TRBV18 and J usage is TRBJ2-5; D is uncertain. CDR1 and CDR2 from the germline V gene are KGHSH and LQKENI. V lost 6 bases and J 0 bases, leaving 17 bases between the germline ends. CDR3 length: 16 amino acids.

This clonotype has ten or more counts. The rearrangement uses TRBV7-3 and TRBJ1-1, with a weak D call TRBD1 (5 bases). From germline, CDR1 is SGHTA and CDR2 FQGTGA. V gave up 5 bases and J gave up 8 bases, with 15 bases separating them. This CDR3 comprises 13 residues. CDR3 sequence (DNA): TGTGCCAGCAGCGCGCAGGGATTATCGGAAGCTTTCTTT. This gives the protein CASSAQGLSEAFF.

This clonotype was seen ten or more times. The gene calls are TRBV3-1 and TRBJ2-5; possibly TRBD1 for D (6 bases). Germline CDR1 LGHDT, CDR2 YNNKEL (reference sequence). Trimming cost V 3 bases and J 1 base, with 9 bases left between them. The CDR3 covers 14 residues. For the CDR3, the DNA is TGTGCCAGCAGCCACCGGGACATCCAAGAGACCCAGTACTTC. It yields the protein CASSHRDIQETQYF.

This chain joins TRBV28 and TRBJ1-2; D remains unclear. From germline, CDR1 is MDHEN and CDR2 SYDVKM. Trimming cost V 4 bases and J 6 bases, with 15 bases left between them. CDR3 length: 14 amino acids. The CDR3 protein is CASSSRPRIDGYTF. The CDR3 region has the DNA TGTGCCAGCAGTTCTCGACCGAGAATAGATGGCTACACCTTC.

This clonotype was detected many times. The J gene is TRBJ1-2, the V gene TRBV6-6; TRBD1 matches 7 bases. Germline lookup yields CDR1 MNHNY and CDR2 SVGAGI (reference sequence). The CDR3 spans 19 residues. The V gene end was trimmed by 1 base and the J gene end by 7 bases; junction bases not matched to a gene: 21. DNA for the CDR3: TGTGCCAGCAGTTACTTTCAGGGAACCTCCCAACGGACAGGAGCTGGCTACACCTTC. The encoded protein is CASSYFQGTSQRTGAGYTF.

This sequence joins TRBV5-1 and TRBJ2-2, with 7 bases identical to TRBD2. This CDR3 has 13 residues. The ends lost 4 bases at V and 6 bases at J; junction bases unmatched: 3. Looked up from germline, CDR1 is SGHRS and CDR2 is YFSETQ. The CDR3 sequence: CASSLGLPGELFF. In DNA form, the CDR3 reads TGCGCCAGCAGCCTGGGACTACCCGGGGAGCTGTTTTTT. Based on the CDR3 plus reference TRBV5-1 and TRBJ2-2, the full variable domain is KAGVTQTPRYLIKTRGQQVTLSCSPISGHRSVSWYQQTPGQGLQFLFEYFSETQRNKGNFPGRFSGRQFSNSRSEMNVSTLELGDSALYLCASSLGLPGELFFGEGSRLTVL.